This T cell receptor beta chain was documented in a study of patients and donors after allogeneic stem cell transplantation (TCRdb year 2020). Via the germline V gene, CDR1 is MNHEY and CDR2 SVGAGI. The CDR3, from cysteine to phenylalanine, totals 14 residues. Only the CDR3 part of the read is kept: 42 bases, read in frame from the first base. Trimming at the junction amounts to 5 bases on V and 6 bases on J, and the germline ends lie 16 bases apart. The protocol used for the library was RT-PCR. The sequencer was a NextSeq 550. Using fastp trimming at Q25 and MiXCR clonotype assembly, TCRdb reanalyzed the public sequencing data and kept in-frame beta chains. Rows with one shared CDR3 protein collapse into an entry with the most common genes and DNA. The sample table lists fewer than 20,000 distinct CDR3 sequences, 27% of them with a count of one. The top ten constitute 36% of the sample. With regard to this clonotype: It lacks a known antigen. Per-base quality was not reported, and no clone a single base away is much larger than it.

Sequences were obtained from blood, either unsorted or a sorted T cell fraction (not recorded which). The chain couples TRBV6-5 to TRBJ1-2; the best D guess is TRBD1, with 6 bases matching. The receptor's source is a human donor who was either an allogeneic HSCT recipient or a stem cell or donor lymphocyte infusion donor (not recorded which). It is not recorded whose cells these are; they may come from a transplant donor. Here is the DNA: TGTGCCAGCAGTGATTCCCCAGGGGTAGATGGCTACACCTTC. It codes for CASSDSPGVDGYTF.